Shown below are 15 T cell receptor beta chains from a single sample sequenced in a study of blood T cell repertoires in COVID-19. Here immunoSEQ multiplex PCR was the method, and the copy in TCRdb shows in-frame clones only, minus some. The repertoire holds around 320,000 clones, with 90% to 95% as singletons. Sequenced sample: PBMCs or T cells enriched from blood (not recorded which). The receptors stem from a woman aged 30 to 39 who had been exposed to COVID-19.

The chain employs TRBV18 and TRBJ1-2; perhaps TRBD1 as D (5 bases). The CDR3 is made up of 16 amino acids. V shed 3 bases and J shed 2 bases, with 16 bases lying between them. Per germline, CDR1 KGHSH and CDR2 LQKENI. The CDR3 here is CASSPGSQGGNYGYTF. The CDR3 nucleotides read TGTGCCAGCTCACCTGGGTCGCAGGGAGGGAACTATGGCTACACCTTC.

Here the CDR3 DNA reads TGTGCCAGCGTAGCGGGGTCCTCCTACGAGCAGTACTTC. Its translation: CASVAGSSYEQYF. The chain couples TRBV6-5 to TRBJ2-7, with 8 bases matching TRBD2. The CDR3 has 13 residues. Germline values: CDR1 MNHEY, CDR2 SVGAGI. V shed 8 bases and J 0 bases; nucleotides not matched to a gene: 3.

The chain is built from TRBV30 and TRBJ1-2; 10 nucleotides line up with TRBD1. The V segment lost 3 bases and the J segment 4 bases; nucleotides outside the gene matches: 5. Per germline, CDR1 GTSNPN and CDR2 SVGIG (reference sequence). This CDR3 has 14 amino acids. The CDR3 DNA sequence: TGTGCCTGGAGAGGACAGGGGGAGATCTATGGCTACACCTTC. Amino acids: CAWRGQGEIYGYTF.

This rearrangement joins TRBV4-3 to TRBJ1-5, with D possibly TRBD1 on 6 matching bases. The CDR3 extends over 15 amino acids. Trimming left V 1 base short and J 6 bases short, with 13 bases between. Germline lookup yields CDR1 LGHNA and CDR2 YSLEER. The CDR3 here is CASSQGTAVGQPQHF. CDR3 DNA sequence: TGCGCCAGCAGCCAAGGGACAGCGGTCGGTCAGCCCCAGCATTTT.

The rearrangement links TRBV10-3 to TRBJ2-3; TRBD2 matches at 15 bases. V trimming: 10 bases; J trimming: 6 bases; junction bases outside the gene matches: 11. In germline, CDR1 is ENHRY, CDR2 SYGVKD. This CDR3 contains 16 residues. CDR3 DNA: TGTGCCACCCGTTCCTGGACTAGCGGGGGGGCCGATACGCAGTATTTT. This gives the protein CATRSWTSGGADTQYF.

The rearrangement uses TRBV30 and TRBJ1-5, with D possibly being TRBD1 (6 bases). V lost 2 bases and J lost 7, with 12 bases in between. This CDR3 is 13 amino acids long. Germline CDR1 and CDR2: GTSNPN and SVGIG (reference sequence). The CDR3 reads CAWSSTGSQPQHF. CDR3 DNA: TGTGCCTGGAGTTCGACAGGTTCCCAGCCCCAGCATTTT.

V is TRBV5-1 and J is TRBJ1-4, with 9 bases aligning to TRBD1. Germline assignment: CDR1 SGHRS and CDR2 YFSETQ. V trimming: 4 bases; J trimming: 2 bases; junction bases outside the gene matches: 6. The CDR3 contains 16 residues. The CDR3 sequence is CASSRTGVGTNEKLFF. CDR3 nucleotide sequence: TGCGCCAGCAGCAGGACAGGGGTCGGGACTAATGAAAAACTGTTTTTT.

This sequence joins TRBV27 and TRBJ2-4; 11 nucleotides agree with TRBD1. The CDR3 spans 15 residues. CDR1 is MNHEY and CDR2 is SMNVEV in the germline V gene (reference sequence). After removal of 7 bases from V and 7 bases from J, the junction contained 9 bases not matched to a gene. The CDR3 protein is CASINTGTGGNIQYF. The CDR3 DNA sequence: TGTGCCAGCATCAATACGGGGACAGGGGGTAACATTCAGTACTTC.

This clone came up once. This chain connects TRBV9 to TRBJ1-2; 7 positions match TRBD1. The CDR3 spans 17 residues. CDR1 is SGDLS, CDR2 YYNGEE, per germline. V shed 3 bases, J shed 3 bases, and the junction held 14 bases outside the gene matches. The CDR3 region is CASSGGQAYRKDYGYTF. The CDR3 nucleotides read TGTGCCAGCAGCGGTGGACAGGCCTACCGGAAGGACTATGGCTACACCTTC.

The V call is TRBV24-1, the J call TRBJ1-1; D not certain. This CDR3 is built from 12 residues. Trimming removed 3 bases at V and 5 bases at J, with 6 bases between. In germline, CDR1 is KGHDR, CDR2 SFDVKD. In DNA, the CDR3 is TGTGCCACCAGTGATCCAGAAACTGAAGCTTTCTTT. Its translation: CATSDPETEAFF.

CDR3 sequence: CASSLSGTPPRETQYF. The CDR3 DNA reads TGTGCCAGCAGCCTATCCGGGACTCCACCGCGAGAGACCCAGTACTTC. The rearrangement uses TRBV2 and TRBJ2-5, with a tentative D call TRBD2 (6 bases). V lost 6 bases and J lost 4, with 21 bases in between. The CDR3 extends over 16 amino acids. Germline V gene sequence: CDR1 SNHLY, CDR2 FYNNEI.

This clone was counted once. The junction differs from germline at one of its ends, possibly a read error. This sequence joins TRBV14 and TRBJ2-7; the D gene is possibly TRBD1 (6 bases). The CDR3 runs 13 residues. The germline V gene encodes CDR1 SGHDN and CDR2 FVKESK. The CDR3 DNA is TGTGCCAGCAGCCAAGATTTAAGAGGACAGTTCTTCTTC. This gives the protein CASSQDLRGQFFF. The variable domain in full, with the rest retrieved from reference TRBV14 and TRBJ2-7, is EAGVTQFPSHSVIEKGQTVTLRCDPISGHDNLYWYRRVMGKEIKFLLHFVKESKQDESGMPNNRFLAERTGGTYSTLKVQPAELEDSGVYFCASSQDLRGQFFFGPGTRLTVT.

This clone occurred once. The J gene is TRBJ2-3, the V gene TRBV6-5; D might be TRBD1 (6 bases). Germline CDR1 reads MNHEY; CDR2 reads SVGAGI. CDR3 size: 14 residues. V was trimmed by 2 bases and J by 3 bases, leaving 9 bases between them. The chain's CDR3 is CASSYKRGTDTQYF. As DNA, the CDR3 is TGTGCCAGCAGTTACAAAAGGGGGACAGATACGCAGTATTTT.

DNA of the CDR3: TGTGCCAGTAGCCCTCAAATCTACATGGGGCTTAGAAACATTCAGTACTTC. It codes for CASSPQIYMGLRNIQYF. The rearrangement joins TRBV19 to TRBJ2-4; TRBD1 might be the D (5 bases). CDR3 length: 17 amino acids. Germline CDR1 and CDR2: LNHDA and SQIVND (reference sequence). V was pared by 6 bases and J by 6 bases, with 24 bases between.

V gene TRBV1 combines with J gene TRBJ2-5; the table's TRBD2 call for D was not verified on the DNA. TRBV1 is termed a pseudogene. There are 15 residues in the CDR3. CDR3 DNA sequence: TGCACCAGCAGCCATCGGGGACTCAAGCAAGAGACCCAGTACTTC. As protein: CTSSHRGLKQETQYF.